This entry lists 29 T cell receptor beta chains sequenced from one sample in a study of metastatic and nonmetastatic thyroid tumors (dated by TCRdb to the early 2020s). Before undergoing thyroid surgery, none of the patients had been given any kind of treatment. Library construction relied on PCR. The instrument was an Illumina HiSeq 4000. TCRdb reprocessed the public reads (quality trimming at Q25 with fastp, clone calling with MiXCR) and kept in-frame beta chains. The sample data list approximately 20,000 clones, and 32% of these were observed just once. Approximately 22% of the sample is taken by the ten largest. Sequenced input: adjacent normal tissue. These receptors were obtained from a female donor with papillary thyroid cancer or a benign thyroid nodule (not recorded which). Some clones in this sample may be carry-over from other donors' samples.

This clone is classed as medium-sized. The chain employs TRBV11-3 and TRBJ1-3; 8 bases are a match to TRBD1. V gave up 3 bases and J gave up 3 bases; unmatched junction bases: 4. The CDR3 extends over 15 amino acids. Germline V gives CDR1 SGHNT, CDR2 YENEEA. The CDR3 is CASSFAGGIGNTIYF. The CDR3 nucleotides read TGTGCCAGCAGCTTCGCAGGGGGCATTGGAAACACCATATATTTT.

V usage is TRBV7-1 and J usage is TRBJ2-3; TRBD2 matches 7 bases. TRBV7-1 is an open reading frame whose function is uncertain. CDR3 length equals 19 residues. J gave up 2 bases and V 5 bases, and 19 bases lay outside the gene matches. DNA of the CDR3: TGTGCCAGCAGCACTAGCGTCCGTGGGGGTAGCGGATTCACAGATACGCAGTATTTT. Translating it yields CASSTSVRGGSGFTDTQYF.

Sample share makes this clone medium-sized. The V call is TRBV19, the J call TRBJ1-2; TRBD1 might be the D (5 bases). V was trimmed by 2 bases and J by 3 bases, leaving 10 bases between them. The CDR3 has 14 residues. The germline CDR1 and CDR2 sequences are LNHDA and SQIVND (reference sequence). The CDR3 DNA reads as TGTGCCAGTAGTATAACGGGACCGGACTATGGCTACACCTTC. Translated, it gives CASSITGPDYGYTF. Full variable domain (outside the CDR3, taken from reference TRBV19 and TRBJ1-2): DGGITQSPKYLFRKEGQNVTLSCEQNLNHDAMYWYRQDPGQGLRLIYYSQIVNDFQKGDIAEGYSVSREKKESFPLTVTSAQKNPTAFYLCASSITGPDYGYTFGSGTRLTVV.

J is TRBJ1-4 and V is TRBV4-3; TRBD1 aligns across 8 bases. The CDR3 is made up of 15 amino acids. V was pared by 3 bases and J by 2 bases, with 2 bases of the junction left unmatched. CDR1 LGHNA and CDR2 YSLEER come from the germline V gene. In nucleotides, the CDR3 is TGCGCCAGCAGCCAGTGGACAGGGACTAATGAAAAACTGTTTTTT. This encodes CASSQWTGTNEKLFF.

CDR3 in amino acids: CASSWSGGAVSYEQYF. DNA for the CDR3: TGTGCCAGCAGCTGGAGCGGGGGGGCCGTATCCTACGAGCAGTACTTC. The genes are TRBV11-2 and TRBJ2-7; TRBD2 matches at 10 bases. Germline V lookup: CDR1 SGHAT, CDR2 FQNNGV. Germline trimming cut 4 bases from V and 1 base from J; bases unmatched to any gene: 7. This CDR3 region has 16 residues.

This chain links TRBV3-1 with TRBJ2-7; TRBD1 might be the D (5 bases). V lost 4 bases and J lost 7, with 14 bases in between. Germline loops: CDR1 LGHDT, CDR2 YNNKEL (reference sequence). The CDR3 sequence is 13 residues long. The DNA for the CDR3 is TGTGCCAGCAGCCGGGCTGGGGCGAAAGAGCAGTACTTC. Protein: CASSRAGAKEQYF.

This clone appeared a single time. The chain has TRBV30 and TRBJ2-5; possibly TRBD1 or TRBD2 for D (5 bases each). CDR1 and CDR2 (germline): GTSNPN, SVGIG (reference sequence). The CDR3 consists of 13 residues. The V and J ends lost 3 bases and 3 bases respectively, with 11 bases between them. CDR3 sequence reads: CAWSTGTKETQYF. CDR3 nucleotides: TGTGCCTGGAGCACCGGGACCAAAGAGACCCAGTACTTC.

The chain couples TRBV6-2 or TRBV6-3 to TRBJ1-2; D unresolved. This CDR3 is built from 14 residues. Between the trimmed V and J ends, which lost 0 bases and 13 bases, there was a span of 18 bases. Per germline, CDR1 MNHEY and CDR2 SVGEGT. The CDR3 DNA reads TGTGCCAGCAGTTACTCCGGTGAGCACCCTAGGGTCACCTTC. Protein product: CASSYSGEHPRVTF.

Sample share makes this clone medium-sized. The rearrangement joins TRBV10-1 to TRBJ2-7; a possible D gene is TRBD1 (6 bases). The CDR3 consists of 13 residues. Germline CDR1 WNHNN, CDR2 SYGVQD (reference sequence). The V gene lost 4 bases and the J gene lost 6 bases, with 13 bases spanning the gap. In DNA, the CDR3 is TGCGCCAGCAGTGGATCCACAGGGAGCGAGCAGTACTTC. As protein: CASSGSTGSEQYF.

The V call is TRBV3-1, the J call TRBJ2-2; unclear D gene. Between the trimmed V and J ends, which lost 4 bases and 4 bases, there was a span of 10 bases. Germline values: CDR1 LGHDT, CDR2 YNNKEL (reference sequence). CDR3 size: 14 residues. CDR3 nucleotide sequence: TGTGCCAGCAGCCCTACGACCTTCACCGGGGAGCTGTTTTTT. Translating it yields CASSPTTFTGELFF.

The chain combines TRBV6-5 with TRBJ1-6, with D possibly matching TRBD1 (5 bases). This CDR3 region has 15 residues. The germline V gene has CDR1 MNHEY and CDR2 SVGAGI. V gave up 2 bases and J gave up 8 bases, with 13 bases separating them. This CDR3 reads CASSYPRGLDSPLHF. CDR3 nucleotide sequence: TGTGCCAGCAGTTACCCCCGGGGGTTGGATTCACCCCTCCACTTT.

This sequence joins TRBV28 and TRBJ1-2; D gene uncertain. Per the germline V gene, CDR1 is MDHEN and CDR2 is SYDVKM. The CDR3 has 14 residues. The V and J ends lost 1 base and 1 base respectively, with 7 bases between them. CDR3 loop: CASSLSSVNYGYTF. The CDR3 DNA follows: TGTGCCAGCAGTTTATCTTCCGTTAACTATGGCTACACCTTC.

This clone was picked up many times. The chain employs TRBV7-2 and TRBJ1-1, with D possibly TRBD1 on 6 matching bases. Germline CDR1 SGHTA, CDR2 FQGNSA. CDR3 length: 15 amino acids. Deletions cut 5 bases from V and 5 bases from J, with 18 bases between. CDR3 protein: CASSPKGGGRTEAFF. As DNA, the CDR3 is TGTGCCAGCAGCCCTAAGGGGGGGGGTAGGACTGAAGCTTTCTTT.

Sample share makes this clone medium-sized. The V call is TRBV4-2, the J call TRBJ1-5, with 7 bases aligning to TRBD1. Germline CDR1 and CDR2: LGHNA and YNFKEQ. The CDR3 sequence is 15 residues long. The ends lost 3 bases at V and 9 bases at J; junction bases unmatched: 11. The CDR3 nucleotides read TGTGCCAGCAGCCAGACGGCAGGGGGTGTGTGGCCCCAGCATTTT. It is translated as CASSQTAGGVWPQHF.

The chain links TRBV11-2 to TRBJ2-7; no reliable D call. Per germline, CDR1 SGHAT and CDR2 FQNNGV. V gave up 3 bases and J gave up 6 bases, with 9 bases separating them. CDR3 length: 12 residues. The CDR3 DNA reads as TGTGCCAGCAGCTTCTCTCGAAGCGAGCAGTACTTC. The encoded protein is CASSFSRSEQYF.

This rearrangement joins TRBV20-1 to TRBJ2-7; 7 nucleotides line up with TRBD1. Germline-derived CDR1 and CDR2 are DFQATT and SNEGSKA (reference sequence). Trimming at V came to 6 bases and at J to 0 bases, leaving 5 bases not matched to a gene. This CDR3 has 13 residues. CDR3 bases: TGCAGTGCCCTAACAGGGGCCTCCTACGAGCAGTACTTC. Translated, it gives CSALTGASYEQYF.

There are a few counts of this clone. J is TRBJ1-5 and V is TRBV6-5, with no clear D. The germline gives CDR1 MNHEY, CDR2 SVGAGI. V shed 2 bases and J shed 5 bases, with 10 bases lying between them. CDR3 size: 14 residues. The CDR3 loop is CASSYGRRDQPQHF. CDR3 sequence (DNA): TGTGCCAGCAGTTACGGTAGGAGAGATCAGCCCCAGCATTTT.

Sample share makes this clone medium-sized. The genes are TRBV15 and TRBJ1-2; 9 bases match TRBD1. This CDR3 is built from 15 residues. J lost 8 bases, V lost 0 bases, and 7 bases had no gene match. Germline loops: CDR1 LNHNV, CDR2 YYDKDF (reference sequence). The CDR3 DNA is TGTGCCACCAGCAGAGATCAGACAGGGGGTAGAGGCTACACCTTC. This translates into CATSRDQTGGRGYTF.

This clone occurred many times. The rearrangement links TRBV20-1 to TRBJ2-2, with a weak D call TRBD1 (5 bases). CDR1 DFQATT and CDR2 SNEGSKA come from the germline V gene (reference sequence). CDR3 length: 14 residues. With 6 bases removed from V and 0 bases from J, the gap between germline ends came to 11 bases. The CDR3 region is CSASRDSNTGELFF. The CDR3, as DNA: TGCAGTGCCTCCAGGGATTCGAACACCGGGGAGCTGTTTTTT.

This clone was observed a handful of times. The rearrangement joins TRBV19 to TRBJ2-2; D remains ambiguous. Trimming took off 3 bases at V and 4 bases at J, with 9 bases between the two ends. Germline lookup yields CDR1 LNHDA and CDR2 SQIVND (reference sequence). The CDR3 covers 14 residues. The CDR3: CASSILGLTGELFF. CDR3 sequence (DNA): TGTGCCAGTAGTATCCTAGGGCTCACCGGGGAGCTGTTTTTT.

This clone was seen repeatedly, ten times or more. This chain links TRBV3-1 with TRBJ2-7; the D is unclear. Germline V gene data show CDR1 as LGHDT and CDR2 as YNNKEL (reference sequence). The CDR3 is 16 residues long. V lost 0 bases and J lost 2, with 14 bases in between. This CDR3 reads CASSQDTRRFTYEQYF. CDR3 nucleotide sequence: TGTGCCAGCAGCCAAGATACCCGCCGTTTTACCTACGAGCAGTACTTC.

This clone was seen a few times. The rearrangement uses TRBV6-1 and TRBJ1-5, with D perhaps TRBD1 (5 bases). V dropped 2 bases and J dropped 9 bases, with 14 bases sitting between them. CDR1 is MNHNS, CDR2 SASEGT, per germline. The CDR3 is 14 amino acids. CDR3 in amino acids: CASSEQVGGRPQHF. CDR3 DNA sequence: TGTGCCAGCAGTGAACAGGTCGGGGGTCGGCCCCAGCATTTT.

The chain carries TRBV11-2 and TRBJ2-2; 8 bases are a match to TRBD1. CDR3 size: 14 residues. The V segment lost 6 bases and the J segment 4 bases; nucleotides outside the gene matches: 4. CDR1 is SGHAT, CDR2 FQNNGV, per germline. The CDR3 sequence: CASSTDRGTGELFF. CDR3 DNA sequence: TGTGCCAGCAGTACCGACAGGGGCACCGGGGAGCTGTTTTTT.

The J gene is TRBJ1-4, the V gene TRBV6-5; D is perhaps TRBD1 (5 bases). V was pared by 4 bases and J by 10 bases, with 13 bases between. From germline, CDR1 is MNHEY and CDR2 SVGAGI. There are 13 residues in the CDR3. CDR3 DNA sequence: TGTGCCAGCAGTTTGGTTGGGGGAGGAAAACTGTTTTTT. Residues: CASSLVGGGKLFF.

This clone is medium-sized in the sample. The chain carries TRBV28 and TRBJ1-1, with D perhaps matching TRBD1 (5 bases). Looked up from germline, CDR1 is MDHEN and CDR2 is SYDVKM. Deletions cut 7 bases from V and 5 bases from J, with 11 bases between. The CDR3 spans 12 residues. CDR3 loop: CASTLGVTEAFF. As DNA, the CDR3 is TGTGCCAGCACCCTGGGGGTTACTGAAGCTTTCTTT.

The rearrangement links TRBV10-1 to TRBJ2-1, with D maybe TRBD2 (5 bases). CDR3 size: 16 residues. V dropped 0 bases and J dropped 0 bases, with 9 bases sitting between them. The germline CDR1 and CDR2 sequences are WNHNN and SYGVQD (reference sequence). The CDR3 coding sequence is TGCGCCAGCAGTGAGTCGCCGGGAAGCTCCTACAATGAGCAGTTCTTC. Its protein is CASSESPGSSYNEQFF.

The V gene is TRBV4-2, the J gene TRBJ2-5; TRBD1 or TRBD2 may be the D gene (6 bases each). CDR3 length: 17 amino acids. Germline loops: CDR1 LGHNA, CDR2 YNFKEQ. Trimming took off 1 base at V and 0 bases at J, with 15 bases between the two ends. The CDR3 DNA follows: TGTGCCAGCAGCCAAGTCGGAGGGGGACTCGACCAAGAGACCCAGTACTTC. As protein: CASSQVGGGLDQETQYF.

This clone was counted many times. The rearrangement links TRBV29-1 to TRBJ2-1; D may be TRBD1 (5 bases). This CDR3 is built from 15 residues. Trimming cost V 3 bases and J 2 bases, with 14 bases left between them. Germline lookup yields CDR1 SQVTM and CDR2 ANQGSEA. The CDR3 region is CSVDHPQGPYNEQFF. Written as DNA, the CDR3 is TGCAGCGTTGATCACCCCCAGGGCCCCTACAATGAGCAGTTCTTC.

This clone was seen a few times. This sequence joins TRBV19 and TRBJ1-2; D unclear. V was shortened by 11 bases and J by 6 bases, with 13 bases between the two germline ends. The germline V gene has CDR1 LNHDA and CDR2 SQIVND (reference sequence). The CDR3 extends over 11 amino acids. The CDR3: CAPGRGHGYTF. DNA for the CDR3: TGTGCCCCCGGGAGAGGGCATGGCTACACCTTC. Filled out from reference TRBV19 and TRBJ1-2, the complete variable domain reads DGGITQSPKYLFRKEGQNVTLSCEQNLNHDAMYWYRQDPGQGLRLIYYSQIVNDFQKGDIAEGYSVSREKKESFPLTVTSAQKNPTAFYLCAPGRGHGYTFGSGTRLTVV.